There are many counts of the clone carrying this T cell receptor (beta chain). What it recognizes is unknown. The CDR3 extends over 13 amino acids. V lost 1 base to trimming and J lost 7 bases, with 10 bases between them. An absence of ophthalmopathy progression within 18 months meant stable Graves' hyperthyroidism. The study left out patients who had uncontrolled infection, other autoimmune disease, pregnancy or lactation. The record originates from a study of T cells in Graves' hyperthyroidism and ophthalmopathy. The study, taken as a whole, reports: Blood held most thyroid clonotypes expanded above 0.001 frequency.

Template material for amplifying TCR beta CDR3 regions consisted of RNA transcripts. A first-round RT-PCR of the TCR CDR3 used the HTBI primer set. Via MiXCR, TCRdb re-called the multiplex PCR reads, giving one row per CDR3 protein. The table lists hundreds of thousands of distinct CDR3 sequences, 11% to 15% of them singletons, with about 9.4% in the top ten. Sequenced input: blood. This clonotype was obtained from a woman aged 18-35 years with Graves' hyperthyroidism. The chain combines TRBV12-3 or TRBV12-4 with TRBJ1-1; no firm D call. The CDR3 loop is CASSLVGIGEAFF. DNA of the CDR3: TGTGCCAGCAGTTTAGTGGGGATCGGTGAAGCTTTCTTT.